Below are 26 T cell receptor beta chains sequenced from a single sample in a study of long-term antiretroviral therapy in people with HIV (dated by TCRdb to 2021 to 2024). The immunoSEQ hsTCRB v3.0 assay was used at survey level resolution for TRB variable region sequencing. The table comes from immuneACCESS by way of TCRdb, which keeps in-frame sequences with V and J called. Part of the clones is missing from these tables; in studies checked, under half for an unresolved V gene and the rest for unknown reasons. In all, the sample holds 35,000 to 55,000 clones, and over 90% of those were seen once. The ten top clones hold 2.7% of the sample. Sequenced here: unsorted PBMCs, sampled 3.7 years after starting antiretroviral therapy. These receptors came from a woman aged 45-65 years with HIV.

CDR3 DNA sequence: TGCAGCGTTGAGGGCAGGTTAGCGGAAGGCTACACCTTC. This encodes CSVEGRLAEGYTF. J is TRBJ1-2 and V is TRBV29-1; D is undetermined. V was pared by 3 bases and J by 8 bases, with 16 bases between. The germline CDR1 and CDR2 sequences are SQVTM and ANQGSEA. This CDR3 spans 13 amino acids.

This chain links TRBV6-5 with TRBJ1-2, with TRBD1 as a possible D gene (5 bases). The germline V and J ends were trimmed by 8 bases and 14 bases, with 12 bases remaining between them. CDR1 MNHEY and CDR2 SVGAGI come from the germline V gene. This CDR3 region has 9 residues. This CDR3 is CASGAERTF. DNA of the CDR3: TGTGCCAGCGGGGCCGAGAGAACCTTC.

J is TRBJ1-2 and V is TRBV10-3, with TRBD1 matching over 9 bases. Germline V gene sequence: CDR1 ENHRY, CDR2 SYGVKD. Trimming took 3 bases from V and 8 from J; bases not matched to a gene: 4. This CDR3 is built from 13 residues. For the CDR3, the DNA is TGTGCCATCAGTGAAAGGACAGGGGACGGCTACACCTTC. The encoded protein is CAISERTGDGYTF.

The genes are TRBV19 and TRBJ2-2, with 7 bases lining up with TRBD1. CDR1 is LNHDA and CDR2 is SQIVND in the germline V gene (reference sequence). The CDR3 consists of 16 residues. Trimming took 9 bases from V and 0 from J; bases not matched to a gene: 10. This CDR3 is CASLKGATSNTGELFF. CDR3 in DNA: TGTGCCAGCCTGAAGGGGGCAACCTCGAACACCGGGGAGCTGTTTTTT.

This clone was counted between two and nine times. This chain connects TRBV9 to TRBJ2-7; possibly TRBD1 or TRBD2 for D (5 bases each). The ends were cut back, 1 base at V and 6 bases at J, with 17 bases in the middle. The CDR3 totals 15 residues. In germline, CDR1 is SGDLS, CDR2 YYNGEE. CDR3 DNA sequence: TGTGCCAGCAGCGTAACACCCCAAGGGACCTCCGAGCAGTACTTC. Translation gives CASSVTPQGTSEQYF.

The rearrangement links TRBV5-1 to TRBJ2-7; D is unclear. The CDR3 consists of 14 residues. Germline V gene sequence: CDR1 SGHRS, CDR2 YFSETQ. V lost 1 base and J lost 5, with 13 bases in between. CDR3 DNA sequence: TGCGCCAGCAGCTTGTGGGGATTCGGAAACGAGCAGTACTTC. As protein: CASSLWGFGNEQYF. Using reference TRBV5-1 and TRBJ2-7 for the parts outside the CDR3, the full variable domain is KAGVTQTPRYLIKTRGQQVTLSCSPISGHRSVSWYQQTPGQGLQFLFEYFSETQRNKGNFPGRFSGRQFSNSRSEMNVSTLELGDSALYLCASSLWGFGNEQYFGPGTRLTVT.

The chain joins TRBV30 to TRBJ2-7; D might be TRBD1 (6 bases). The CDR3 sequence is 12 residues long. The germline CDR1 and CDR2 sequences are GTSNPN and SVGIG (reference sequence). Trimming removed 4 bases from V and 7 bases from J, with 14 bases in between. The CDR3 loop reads CAWTPGAREQYF. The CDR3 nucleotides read TGTGCCTGGACCCCAGGGGCGCGGGAGCAGTACTTC.

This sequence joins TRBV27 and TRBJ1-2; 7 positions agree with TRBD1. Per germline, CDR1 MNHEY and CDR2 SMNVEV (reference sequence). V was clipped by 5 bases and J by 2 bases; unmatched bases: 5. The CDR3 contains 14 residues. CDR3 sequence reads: CASSGDRLNYGYTF. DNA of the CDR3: TGTGCCAGCAGTGGGGACAGATTGAACTATGGCTACACCTTC.

CDR3 DNA sequence: TGTGCCAGCAGCCCGACTAGCGGGCTACGCCGGGGAGATACGCAGTATTTT. As protein: CASSPTSGLRRGDTQYF. The V call is TRBV27, the J call TRBJ2-3; 10 positions match TRBD2. The CDR3 runs 17 residues. V was pared by 6 bases and J by 5 bases, with 14 bases of the junction left unmatched. Looked up from germline, CDR1 is MNHEY and CDR2 is SMNVEV (reference sequence).

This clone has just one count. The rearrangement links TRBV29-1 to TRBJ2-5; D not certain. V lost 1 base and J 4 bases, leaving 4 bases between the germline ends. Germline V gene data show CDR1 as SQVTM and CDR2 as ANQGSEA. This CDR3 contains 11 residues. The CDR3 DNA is TGCAGCGTTGAAGGCGGAGAGACCCAGTACTTC. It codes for CSVEGGETQYF.

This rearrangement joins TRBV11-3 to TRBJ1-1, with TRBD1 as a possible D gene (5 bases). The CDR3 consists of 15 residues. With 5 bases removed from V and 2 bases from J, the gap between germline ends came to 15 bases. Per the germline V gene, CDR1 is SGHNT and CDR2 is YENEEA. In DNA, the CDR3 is TGTGCCAGCAGCCGACGGGACGGTTCTAACACTGAAGCTTTCTTT. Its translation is CASSRRDGSNTEAFF.

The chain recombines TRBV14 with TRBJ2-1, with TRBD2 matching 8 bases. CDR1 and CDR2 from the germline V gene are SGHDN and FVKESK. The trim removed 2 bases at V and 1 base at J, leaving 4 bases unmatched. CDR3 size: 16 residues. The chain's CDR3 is CASSQHSGESYNEQFF. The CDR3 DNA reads TGTGCCAGCAGCCAACATAGCGGGGAATCCTACAATGAGCAGTTCTTC.

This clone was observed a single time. The CDR3 sequence is CASSLFLARRTGELFF. As DNA, the CDR3 is TGTGCCAGCAGCTTATTCCTAGCACGGAGGACCGGGGAGCTGTTTTTT. This chain links TRBV7-9 with TRBJ2-2; weak D call: TRBD2 (5 bases). Germline CDR1 reads SEHNR; CDR2 reads FQNEAQ (reference sequence). Trimming took 2 bases from V and 5 from J, leaving 15 bases between them. The CDR3 has 16 amino acids.

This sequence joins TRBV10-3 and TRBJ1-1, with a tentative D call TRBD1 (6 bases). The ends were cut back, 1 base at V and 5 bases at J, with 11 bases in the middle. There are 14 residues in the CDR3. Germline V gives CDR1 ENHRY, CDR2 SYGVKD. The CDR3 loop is CAISEWGQGTEAFF. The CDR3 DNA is TGTGCCATCAGTGAGTGGGGACAAGGAACTGAAGCTTTCTTT.

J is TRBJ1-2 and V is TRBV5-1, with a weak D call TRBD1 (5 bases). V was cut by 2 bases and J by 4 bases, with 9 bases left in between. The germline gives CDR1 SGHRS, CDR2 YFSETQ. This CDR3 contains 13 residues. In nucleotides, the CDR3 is TGCGCCAGCAGCTTCGACAGTTCCTATGGCTACACCTTC. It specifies CASSFDSSYGYTF.

This chain's CDR3 is CASSQDPMPGTGFTF. The CDR3 bases are TGTGCCAGCAGCCAAGATCCCATGCCCGGGACAGGGTTCACCTTC. J is TRBJ1-2 and V is TRBV14; TRBD1 matches 9 bases. Losses at the gene ends were 0 bases for V and 13 bases for J; bases not matched to a gene: 12. This CDR3 has 15 residues. Germline CDR1 reads SGHDN; CDR2 reads FVKESK.

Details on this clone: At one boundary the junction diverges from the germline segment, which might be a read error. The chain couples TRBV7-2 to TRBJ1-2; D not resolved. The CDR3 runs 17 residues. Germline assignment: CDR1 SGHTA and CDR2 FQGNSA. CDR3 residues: CANSLRVSGSDNYGYTF. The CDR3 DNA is TGTGCCAACAGCTTAAGGGTTTCGGGGTCGGATAACTATGGCTACACCTTC. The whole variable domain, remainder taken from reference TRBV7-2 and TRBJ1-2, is GAGVSQSPSNKVTEKGKDVELRCDPISGHTALYWYRQSLGQGLEFLIYFQGNSAPDKSGLPSDRFSAERTGGSVSTLTIQRTQQEDSAVYLCANSLRVSGSDNYGYTFGSGTRLTVV.

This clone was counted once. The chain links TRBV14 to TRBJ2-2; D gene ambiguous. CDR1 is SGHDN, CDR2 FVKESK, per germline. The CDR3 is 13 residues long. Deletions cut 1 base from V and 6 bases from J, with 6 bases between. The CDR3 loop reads CASSQARAGELFF. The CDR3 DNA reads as TGTGCCAGCAGCCAAGCGCGCGCCGGGGAGCTGTTTTTT.

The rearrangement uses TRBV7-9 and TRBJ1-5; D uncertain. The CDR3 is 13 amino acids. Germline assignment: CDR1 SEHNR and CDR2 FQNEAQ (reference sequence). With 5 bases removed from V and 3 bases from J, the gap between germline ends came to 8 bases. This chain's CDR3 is CASSREINQPQHF. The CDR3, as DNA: TGTGCCAGCAGCAGAGAGATCAATCAGCCCCAGCATTTT.

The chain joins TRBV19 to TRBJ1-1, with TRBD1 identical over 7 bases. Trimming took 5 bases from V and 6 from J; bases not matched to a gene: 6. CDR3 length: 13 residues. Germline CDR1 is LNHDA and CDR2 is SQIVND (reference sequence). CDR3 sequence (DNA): TGTGCCAGTAGTCGACAGGGAAGCGCTGAAGCTTTCTTT. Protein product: CASSRQGSAEAFF.

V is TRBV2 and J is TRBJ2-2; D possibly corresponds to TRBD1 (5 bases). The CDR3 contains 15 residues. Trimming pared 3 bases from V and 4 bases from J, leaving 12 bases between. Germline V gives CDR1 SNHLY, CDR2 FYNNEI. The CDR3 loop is CASSDRYRPTGELFF. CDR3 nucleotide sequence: TGTGCCAGCAGTGACCGATACAGGCCCACCGGGGAGCTGTTTTTT.

CDR3 residues: CASSLGVGTEAFF. In DNA, the CDR3 is TGTGCCAGCAGCTTAGGAGTCGGCACTGAAGCTTTCTTT. The J gene is TRBJ1-1, the V gene TRBV7-3, with D unclear. Germline assignment: CDR1 SGHTA and CDR2 FQGTGA. This CDR3 region has 13 residues. V was clipped by 2 bases and J by 4 bases, with 8 bases between them.

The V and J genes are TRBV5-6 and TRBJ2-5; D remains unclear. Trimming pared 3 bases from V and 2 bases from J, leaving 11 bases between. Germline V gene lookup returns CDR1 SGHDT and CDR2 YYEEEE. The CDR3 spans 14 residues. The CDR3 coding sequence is TGTGCCAGCAGCTCGATGACTGAACAAGAGACCCAGTACTTC. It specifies CASSSMTEQETQYF.

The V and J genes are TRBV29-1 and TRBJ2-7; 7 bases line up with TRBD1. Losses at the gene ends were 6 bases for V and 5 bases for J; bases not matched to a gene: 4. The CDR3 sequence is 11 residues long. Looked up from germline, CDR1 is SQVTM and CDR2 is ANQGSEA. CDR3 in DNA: TGCAGCGTCGCGGACAGGAACGAGCAGTACTTC. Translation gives CSVADRNEQYF.

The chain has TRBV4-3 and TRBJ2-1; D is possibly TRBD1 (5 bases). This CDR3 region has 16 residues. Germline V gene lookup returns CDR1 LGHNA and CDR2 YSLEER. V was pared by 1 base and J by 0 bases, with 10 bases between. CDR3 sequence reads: CASSQASTASYNEQFF. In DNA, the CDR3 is TGCGCCAGCAGCCAAGCCTCGACAGCCTCCTACAATGAGCAGTTCTTC.

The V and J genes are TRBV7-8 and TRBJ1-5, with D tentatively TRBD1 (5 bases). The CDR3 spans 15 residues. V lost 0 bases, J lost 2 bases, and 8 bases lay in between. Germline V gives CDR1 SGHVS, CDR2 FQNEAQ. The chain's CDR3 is CASSLAGGGNQPQHF. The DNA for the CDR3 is TGTGCCAGCAGCTTAGCGGGAGGGGGCAATCAGCCCCAGCATTTT. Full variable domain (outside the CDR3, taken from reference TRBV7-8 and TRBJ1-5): GAGVSQSPRYKVAKRGQDVALRCDPISGHVSLFWYQQALGQGPEFLTYFQNEAQLDKSGLPSDRFFAERPEGSVSTLKIQRTQQEDSAVYLCASSLAGGGNQPQHFGDGTRLSIL.